Each of the 27 T cell receptor beta chains below was sequenced from the same sample in a study of OX40 agonist ivuxolimab in advanced cancers. TCRdb keeps only in-frame clones here, not all; method: immunoSEQ multiplex PCR. The sample shows around 30,000 clones, around 90% of them seen only once. The starting material was CD4+ or CD8+ T cells sorted from blood, obtained in a trial of the OX40 agonist ivuxolimab. The receptors derive from an adult with an advanced solid tumor such as melanoma, head and neck, liver or kidney cancer.

The J gene is TRBJ2-7, the V gene TRBV15; 8 bases align to TRBD2. Germline CDR1 is LNHNV and CDR2 is YYDKDF (reference sequence). There are 17 residues in the CDR3. J gave up 7 bases and V 0 bases, and 14 bases lay outside the gene matches. The DNA of the CDR3 is TGTGCCACCAGCAGAGATGCGGTGGGAGCGGGAGTGAGAGAGCAGTACTTC. The encoded protein is CATSRDAVGAGVREQYF.

The chain couples TRBV6-5 to TRBJ2-5; tentative D call: TRBD2 (6 bases). CDR1 and CDR2 from the germline V gene are MNHEY and SVGAGI. The CDR3 runs to 15 residues. Trimming pared 2 bases from V and 7 bases from J, leaving 17 bases between. The CDR3 protein is CASSYPETIAATQYF. The CDR3 DNA reads as TGTGCCAGCAGTTACCCGGAAACAATAGCGGCGACCCAGTACTTC.

CDR3 in DNA: TGTGCCACCAGCAGAGATCTGATTGGGCAGGGGTCCTACAATGAGCAGTTCTTC. It is translated as CATSRDLIGQGSYNEQFF. V gene TRBV15 combines with J gene TRBJ2-1; D may be TRBD1 (6 bases). Between the trimmed V and J ends, which lost 0 bases and 1 base, there was a span of 16 bases. The CDR3 sequence is 18 residues long. Germline CDR1 and CDR2: LNHNV and YYDKDF (reference sequence).

V usage is TRBV6-1 and J usage is TRBJ1-1; TRBD1 might be the D (5 bases). Germline V gene sequence: CDR1 MNHNS, CDR2 SASEGT. Between the trimmed V and J ends, which lost 6 bases and 0 bases, there was a span of 11 bases. This CDR3 region has 14 residues. The CDR3 loop is CASSLTDMNTEAFF. The CDR3 DNA follows: TGTGCCAGCAGCTTGACAGACATGAACACTGAAGCTTTCTTT.

This chain uses TRBV5-4 with TRBJ1-2, with D tentatively TRBD1 (6 bases). V gave up 2 bases and J gave up 0 bases, with 17 bases separating them. Looked up from germline, CDR1 is SGHNT and CDR2 is YYREEE (reference sequence). The length of the CDR3 is 17 residues. This CDR3 reads CASSLRGSPVTNYGYTF. The CDR3 DNA reads as TGTGCCAGCAGCTTAAGGGGGAGTCCGGTGACTAACTATGGCTACACCTTC. The whole variable domain, filled in from reference TRBV5-4 and TRBJ1-2, reads ETGVTQSPTHLIKTRGQQVTLRCSSQSGHNTVSWYQQALGQGPQFIFQYYREEENGRGNFPPRFSGLQFPNYSSELNVNALELDDSALYLCASSLRGSPVTNYGYTFGSGTRLTVV.

The genes are TRBV10-2 and TRBJ2-7; D possibly matches TRBD1 or TRBD2 (5 bases each). V dropped 3 bases and J dropped 6 bases, with 9 bases sitting between them. This CDR3 region has 12 residues. Looked up from germline, CDR1 is WSHSY and CDR2 is SAAADI. The CDR3 DNA follows: TGCGCCAGCAGTGAAATGGGACGCGAGCAGTACTTC. This encodes CASSEMGREQYF.

This clone was detected once. V is TRBV28 and J is TRBJ2-7; weak D call: TRBD2 (6 bases). CDR1 is MDHEN and CDR2 is SYDVKM in the germline V gene. V shed 6 bases and J shed 0 bases, with 18 bases lying between them. This CDR3 is built from 16 residues. The CDR3 DNA reads as TGTGCCAGCAGACACATCCGGGACTCAAGCTCCTACGAGCAGTACTTC. As protein: CASRHIRDSSSYEQYF.

This chain connects TRBV10-3 to TRBJ1-1; tentatively, D is TRBD1 (6 bases). The CDR3 runs to 12 residues. With 9 bases removed from V and 3 bases from J, the gap between germline ends came to 11 bases. CDR1 and CDR2 from the germline V gene are ENHRY and SYGVKD. The CDR3 DNA follows: TGTGCCATAAAAGGGGGGGACACTGAAGCTTTCTTT. Translated: CAIKGGDTEAFF.

The J gene is TRBJ2-1, the V gene TRBV20-1; no clear D gene. CDR1 and CDR2 from the germline V gene are DFQATT and SNEGSKA (reference sequence). Trimming pared 4 bases from V and 8 bases from J, leaving 9 bases between. The CDR3 contains 11 residues. This chain's CDR3 is CSAKKRDEQFF. The CDR3 DNA sequence: TGCAGTGCTAAGAAAAGGGATGAGCAGTTCTTC.

V and J are TRBV30 and TRBJ1-4; TRBD1 matches 10 bases. The CDR3 extends over 14 amino acids. Unmatched junction bases numbered 5, after V lost 5 bases and J lost 5 bases. Germline V CDR1 and CDR2: GTSNPN, SVGIG (reference sequence). The CDR3 nucleotides are TGTGCCTGGTGGGGGACAGGGGCAAATGAAAAACTGTTTTTT. Its translation: CAWWGTGANEKLFF.

The chain uses TRBV27 and TRBJ1-4; unclear D gene. The CDR3 is made up of 16 amino acids. Per the germline V gene, CDR1 is MNHEY and CDR2 is SMNVEV (reference sequence). Trimming pared 3 bases from V and 0 bases from J, leaving 11 bases between. The CDR3 loop reads CASSLRADATNEKLFF. The CDR3 DNA is TGTGCCAGCAGTTTGCGGGCCGACGCAACTAATGAAAAACTGTTTTTT.

The V gene is TRBV6-6, the J gene TRBJ2-3, with D maybe TRBD1 (5 bases). The germline V gene encodes CDR1 MNHNY and CDR2 SVGAGI (reference sequence). Deletions cut 6 bases from V and 4 bases from J, with 20 bases between. This CDR3 is 16 amino acids long. Here the CDR3 DNA reads TGTGCCAGCAGCTTCACCGGGCATACAGGCGCAGATACGCAGTATTTT. Translated: CASSFTGHTGADTQYF.

This clone was detected once. The chain employs TRBV7-9 and TRBJ2-2; TRBD1 matches 7 bases. This CDR3 region has 14 residues. The germline V gene encodes CDR1 SEHNR and CDR2 FQNEAQ (reference sequence). With V trimmed by 5 bases and J by 7 bases, 7 bases remained unmatched. This chain's CDR3 is CASSRQGFVGELFF. Written as DNA, the CDR3 is TGTGCCAGCAGCCGACAGGGTTTTGTCGGGGAGCTGTTTTTT. Based on the CDR3 plus reference TRBV7-9 and TRBJ2-2, the full variable domain is DTGVSQNPRHKITKRGQNVTFRCDPISEHNRLYWYRQTLGQGPEFLTYFQNEAQLEKSRLLSDRFSAERPKGSFSTLEIQRTEQGDSAMYLCASSRQGFVGELFFGEGSRLTVL.

V is TRBV4-2 and J is TRBJ2-7; 8 bases align to TRBD1. V shed 4 bases and J 3 bases; nucleotides not matched to a gene: 11. The germline V gene has CDR1 LGHNA and CDR2 YNFKEQ. The CDR3 runs 16 residues. This chain's CDR3 is CASSRNPGTGDYEQYF. The CDR3 DNA follows: TGTGCCAGCAGCCGAAACCCCGGGACAGGAGACTACGAGCAGTACTTC.

V is TRBV7-2 and J is TRBJ2-5; the match to TRBD2 covers 15 bases. The ends lost 4 bases at V and 0 bases at J; junction bases unmatched: 9. Looked up from germline, CDR1 is SGHTA and CDR2 is FQGNSA. This CDR3 contains 19 residues. CDR3: CASSYYMGLAGGDQETQYF. The CDR3 DNA follows: TGTGCCAGCAGCTACTATATGGGACTAGCGGGGGGAGACCAAGAGACCCAGTACTTC.

The J gene is TRBJ2-7, the V gene TRBV27; 10 bases agree with TRBD1. The CDR3 extends over 16 amino acids. Germline V gene lookup returns CDR1 MNHEY and CDR2 SMNVEV (reference sequence). Germline trimming cut 2 bases from V and 6 bases from J; bases unmatched to any gene: 10. CDR3 sequence (DNA): TGTGCCAGCAGTTTAAATCCCGACAGGGGGCGGGTCGAGCAGTACTTC. It yields the protein CASSLNPDRGRVEQYF.

Only one count was recorded for this clone. The chain employs TRBV5-1 and TRBJ1-2; D gene uncertain. Trimming removed 2 bases at V and 2 bases at J, with 13 bases between. The CDR3 contains 15 residues. CDR1 is SGHRS and CDR2 is YFSETQ in the germline V gene. The DNA for the CDR3 is TGCGCCAGCAGCTTACTGGTAGGGAGCAACTATGGCTACACCTTC. Translation gives CASSLLVGSNYGYTF. The variable domain in full, with the rest retrieved from reference TRBV5-1 and TRBJ1-2, is KAGVTQTPRYLIKTRGQQVTLSCSPISGHRSVSWYQQTPGQGLQFLFEYFSETQRNKGNFPGRFSGRQFSNSRSEMNVSTLELGDSALYLCASSLLVGSNYGYTFGSGTRLTVV.

This chain uses TRBV19 with TRBJ1-1; D ambiguous. The CDR3 length is 13 residues. Germline CDR1 LNHDA, CDR2 SQIVND (reference sequence). V lost 9 bases and J 1 base, leaving 12 bases between the germline ends. The CDR3 reads CASGWATNTEAFF. The CDR3 nucleotides are TGTGCCAGCGGCTGGGCCACGAACACTGAAGCTTTCTTT.

This clone has more than one count but fewer than ten. The gene calls are TRBV18 and TRBJ2-7, with D hard to call. Germline V gene sequence: CDR1 KGHSH, CDR2 LQKENI. Trimming pared 3 bases from V and 2 bases from J, leaving 11 bases between. The CDR3 is 14 residues long. DNA for the CDR3: TGTGCCAGCTCACCGCCGGCAGACGCCTACGAGCAGTACTTC. Translation: CASSPPADAYEQYF.

This rearrangement joins TRBV6-1 to TRBJ1-1; no clear D. Trimming stripped 2 bases from V and 0 bases from J, with 4 bases between. This CDR3 is 13 amino acids long. Germline V CDR1 and CDR2: MNHNS, SASEGT. CDR3 sequence: CASSEYLNTEAFF. Written as DNA, the CDR3 is TGTGCCAGCAGTGAATATTTGAACACTGAAGCTTTCTTT.

The chain joins TRBV18 to TRBJ2-7; tentatively, D is TRBD2 (6 bases). V was clipped by 3 bases and J by 5 bases, with 14 bases between them. The CDR3 consists of 14 residues. Germline CDR1 KGHSH, CDR2 LQKENI. CDR3 sequence reads: CASSPRGGIHEQYF. The DNA of the CDR3 is TGTGCCAGCTCACCGAGAGGAGGGATCCACGAGCAGTACTTC.

The V and J genes are TRBV7-2 and TRBJ2-1; 9 bases map to TRBD2. The CDR3 is 15 amino acids. After removal of 2 bases from V and 6 bases from J, the junction contained 5 bases not matched to a gene. CDR1 SGHTA and CDR2 FQGNSA come from the germline V gene. The CDR3 loop is CASSLFGTSPNEQFF. CDR3 DNA sequence: TGTGCCAGCAGCTTATTCGGGACTAGCCCCAATGAGCAGTTCTTC.

The chain joins TRBV2 to TRBJ1-6; perhaps TRBD1 as D (5 bases). The CDR3 is 16 residues long. Between the trimmed V and J ends, which lost 5 bases and 0 bases, there was a span of 11 bases. Per germline, CDR1 SNHLY and CDR2 FYNNEI. The CDR3 spells CASSWDRSSYNSPLHF. Written as DNA, the CDR3 is TGTGCCAGCAGTTGGGACCGAAGCTCCTATAATTCACCCCTCCACTTT.

The genes are TRBV6-5 and TRBJ2-7; possibly TRBD2 for D (6 bases). Germline CDR1 MNHEY, CDR2 SVGAGI. Deletions cut 5 bases from V and 5 bases from J, with 19 bases between. This CDR3 has 15 amino acids. CDR3 nucleotides: TGTGCCAGCAGTCCCCCTTATGGAGGGGCCAACGAGCAGTACTTC. Its protein is CASSPPYGGANEQYF.

The chain has TRBV9 and TRBJ2-1; TRBD2 matches at 11 bases. CDR1 is SGDLS, CDR2 YYNGEE, per germline. J lost 6 bases, V lost 0 bases, and 5 bases had no gene match. This CDR3 comprises 16 residues. This CDR3 is CASSVGGLAGGNEQFF. CDR3 bases: TGTGCCAGCAGCGTAGGGGGTCTAGCGGGAGGCAATGAGCAGTTCTTC.

This sequence joins TRBV5-1 and TRBJ2-2; D could derive from TRBD1 or TRBD2 (5 bases each). Deletions cut 0 bases from V and 6 bases from J, with 15 bases between. CDR3 size: 16 residues. Germline V gene data show CDR1 as SGHRS and CDR2 as YFSETQ. CDR3 region: CASSLELVGTSGELFF. Written as DNA, the CDR3 is TGCGCCAGCAGCTTGGAGCTGGTCGGGACGTCCGGGGAGCTGTTTTTT. Looking up the rest from reference TRBV5-1 and TRBJ2-2 gives the full variable domain: KAGVTQTPRYLIKTRGQQVTLSCSPISGHRSVSWYQQTPGQGLQFLFEYFSETQRNKGNFPGRFSGRQFSNSRSEMNVSTLELGDSALYLCASSLELVGTSGELFFGEGSRLTVL.

The DNA for the CDR3 is TGTGCCAGCAGTGAGAGAGGCTCCATTGGGACAGGGCCTAGCACAGATACGCAGTATTTT. Its translation: CASSERGSIGTGPSTDTQYF. The rearrangement joins TRBV2 to TRBJ2-3; 9 nucleotides match TRBD1. The V gene's germline CDR1 is SNHLY and CDR2 FYNNEI. The trim removed 3 bases at V and 0 bases at J, leaving 16 bases unmatched. The CDR3 runs 20 residues.